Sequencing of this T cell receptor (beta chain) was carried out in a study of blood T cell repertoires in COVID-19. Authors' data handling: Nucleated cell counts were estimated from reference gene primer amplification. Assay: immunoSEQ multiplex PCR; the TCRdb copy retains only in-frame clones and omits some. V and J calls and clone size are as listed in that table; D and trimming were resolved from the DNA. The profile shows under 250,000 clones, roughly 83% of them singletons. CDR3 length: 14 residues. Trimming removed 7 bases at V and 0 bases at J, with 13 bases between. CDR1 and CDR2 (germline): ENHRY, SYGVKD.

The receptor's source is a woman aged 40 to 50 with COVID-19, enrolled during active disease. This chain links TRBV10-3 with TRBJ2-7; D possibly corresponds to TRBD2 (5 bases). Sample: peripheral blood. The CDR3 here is CAITGDLASYEQYF. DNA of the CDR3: TGTGCCATCACCGGGGATTTGGCCTCCTACGAGCAGTACTTC.